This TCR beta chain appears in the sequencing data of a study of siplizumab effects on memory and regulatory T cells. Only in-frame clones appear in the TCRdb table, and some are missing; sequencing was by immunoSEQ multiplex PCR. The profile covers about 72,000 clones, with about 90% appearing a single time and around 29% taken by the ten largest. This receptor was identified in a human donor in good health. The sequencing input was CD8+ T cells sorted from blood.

The CDR3 DNA reads as TGTGCCAGCAGGGTAGGGGACACATACAATGAGCAGTTCTTC. As protein: CASRVGDTYNEQFF. The V gene is TRBV28, the J gene TRBJ2-1; D perhaps matches TRBD1 (6 bases). Germline V CDR1 and CDR2: MDHEN, SYDVKM. V gave up 6 bases and J gave up 4 bases, with 13 bases separating them. The CDR3 is 14 residues long.